The present T cell receptor (beta chain) was sequenced within a study of blood T cell repertoires in COVID-19. The wider study: Samples came from the United States, Italy and Spain, spanning acute and convalescent COVID-19.

Produced via immunoSEQ multiplex PCR; TCRdb's table is partial and in-frame only. This repertoire shows 91,000 or so clones, approximately 86% found once; its top ten account for approximately 12%. The CDR3 is made up of 12 amino acids. The V gene lost 4 bases and the J gene lost 10 bases, with 13 bases spanning the gap. Germline CDR1 and CDR2: SNHLY and FYNNEI. The gene calls are TRBV2 and TRBJ1-2; D is unclear. The sequence came from a woman aged 55-69 years in a cohort sampled during active or convalescent COVID-19. Material for sequencing was peripheral blood. The CDR3 here is CASSVRQVDYTF. The DNA for the CDR3 is TGTGCCAGCAGTGTCCGTCAGGTGGACTACACCTTC.